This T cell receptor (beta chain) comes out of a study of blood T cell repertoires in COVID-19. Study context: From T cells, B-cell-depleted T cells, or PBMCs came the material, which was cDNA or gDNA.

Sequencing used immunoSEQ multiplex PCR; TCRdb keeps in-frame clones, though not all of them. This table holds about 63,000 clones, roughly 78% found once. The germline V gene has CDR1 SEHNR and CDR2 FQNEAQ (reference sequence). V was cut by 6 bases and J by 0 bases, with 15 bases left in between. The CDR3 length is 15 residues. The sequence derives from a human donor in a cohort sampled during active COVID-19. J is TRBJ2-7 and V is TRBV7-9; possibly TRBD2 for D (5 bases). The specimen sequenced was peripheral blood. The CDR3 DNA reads TGTGCCAGCAGACTAAAGGGAGAAAGCTCCTACGAGCAGTACTTC. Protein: CASRLKGESSYEQYF.